Sequencing of this TCR beta chain was carried out in a study of T cells in narcolepsy. Across the whole study: Healthy controls were enrolled alongside patients with narcolepsy type 1 or type 2. Study-level results: Autoreactive HCRT-specific and TRIB2-specific clonotypes were marked in same-patient CSF-versus-blood CD4+ comparisons.

Germline V CDR1 and CDR2: SNHLY, FYNNEI. The CDR3 has 14 residues. V shed 6 bases and J 8 bases; nucleotides not matched to a gene: 5. This clone has just a few counts. The antigen is unknown. Measured with immunoSEQ multiplex PCR; TCRdb has only the in-frame clones, and not every one. Of tens of thousands of clones listed, 50% to 65% are singletons. The sequence came from a human donor in good health. Material for sequencing was memory (CD45RA-) CD4+ T cells from blood. The V call is TRBV2, the J call TRBJ2-1; 12 positions agree with TRBD2. The CDR3 nucleotides read TGTGCCAGCAGACTAGCGGGAGGAGCACATGAGCAGTTCTTC. This codes for CASRLAGGAHEQFF.